These T cell receptor beta chains were read from a single sample in a study of blood T cell repertoires in COVID-19. Profiled with immunoSEQ multiplex PCR; TCRdb holds only in-frame clones, not every one. The sample gives fewer than 250,000 clones, 88% of which show up once; around 1.1% is in the top ten. Sequenced input: peripheral blood. The receptors were gathered from a man under 40 with acute or convalescent COVID-19. The CDR3 runs from the conserved cysteine through the conserved F or W. Each record gives: J gene, clone size, D gene, V gene, CDR3 protein, CDR3 DNA. A D gene is named only where the DNA matches it firmly. Clone size, where shown, is once, few, many, or a class for clones that have expanded.

J gene: TRBJ2-1; clone size: .; D gene: .; V gene: TRBV5-1; CDR3 protein: CASSLGSPGKALGEQFF; CDR3 DNA: TGCGCCAGCAGCTTGGGGAGTCCGGGAAAAGCGCTAGGTGAGCAGTTCTTC
J gene: TRBJ2-1; clone size: once; D gene: .; V gene: TRBV7-2; CDR3 protein: CASSLRGLAVYNEQFF; CDR3 DNA: TGTGCCAGCAGCTTACGGGGGCTAGCGGTTTACAATGAGCAGTTCTTC
J gene: TRBJ1-2; clone size: .; D gene: .; V gene: TRBV28; CDR3 protein: CASRTGIPLFSGYTF; CDR3 DNA: TGTGCCAGCAGGACCGGGATCCCCTTATTTAGTGGCTACACCTTC
J gene: TRBJ2-4; clone size: .; D gene: TRBD2; V gene: TRBV6-1; CDR3 protein: CASSLWGGAKNIQYF; CDR3 DNA: TGTGCCAGCAGCTTATGGGGGGGGGCCAAAAACATTCAGTACTTC
J gene: TRBJ1-4; clone size: .; D gene: .; V gene: TRBV7-8; CDR3 protein: CASSPEGTRNEKLFF; CDR3 DNA: TGTGCCAGCAGCCCAGAAGGGACAAGAAATGAAAAACTGTTTTTT
J gene: TRBJ2-3; clone size: .; D gene: TRBD1; V gene: TRBV3-1/TRBV3-2; CDR3 protein: CASSQDPPTGRVNTDTQYF; CDR3 DNA: TGTGCCAGCAGCCAAGATCCCCCGACAGGGCGGGTAAACACAGATACGCAGTATTTT
J gene: TRBJ1-1; clone size: .; D gene: .; V gene: TRBV23-1; CDR3 protein: CASSQSWTDLNTEAFF; CDR3 DNA: TGCGCCAGCAGTCAATCTTGGACAGACCTGAACACTGAAGCTTTCTTT
J gene: TRBJ1-2; clone size: .; D gene: TRBD1; V gene: TRBV5-1; CDR3 protein: CASSFPGGAEGYTF; CDR3 DNA: TGCGCCAGCAGCTTTCCAGGGGGCGCGGAGGGCTACACCTTC
J gene: TRBJ2-5; clone size: .; D gene: .; V gene: TRBV5-4; CDR3 protein: CASSLPMREETQYF; CDR3 DNA: TGTGCCAGCAGCTTACCAATGCGGGAAGAGACCCAGTACTTC
J gene: TRBJ2-2; clone size: .; D gene: TRBD2; V gene: TRBV24-1; CDR3 protein: CATGTSGTDQTGELFF; CDR3 DNA: TGTGCCACCGGGACTAGCGGGACCGATCAGACCGGGGAGCTGTTTTTT
J gene: TRBJ2-3; clone size: .; D gene: TRBD2; V gene: TRBV4-2; CDR3 protein: CASSQERTSTTDTQYF; CDR3 DNA: TGTGCCAGCAGCCAAGAACGGACTAGCACCACAGATACGCAGTATTTT
J gene: TRBJ1-6; clone size: .; D gene: TRBD1; V gene: TRBV18; CDR3 protein: CASSPHILGQGSSYNSPLHF; CDR3 DNA: TGTGCCAGCTCACCACACATACTAGGACAGGGGAGCTCCTATAATTCACCCCTCCACTTT
J gene: TRBJ1-1; clone size: .; D gene: .; V gene: TRBV28; CDR3 protein: CASTLPSPGLQNTEAFF; CDR3 DNA: TGTGCCAGCACCCTCCCGAGCCCGGGACTCCAGAACACTGAAGCTTTCTTT
J gene: TRBJ1-3; clone size: .; D gene: .; V gene: TRBV18; CDR3 protein: CASSTLGGLAGNTIYF; CDR3 DNA: TGTGCCAGCTCCACCCTCGGGGGACTCGCTGGAAACACCATATATTTT
J gene: TRBJ1-2; clone size: .; D gene: .; V gene: TRBV28; CDR3 protein: CASSPGGGTLYGYTF; CDR3 DNA: TGTGCCAGCAGTCCTGGGGGGGGGACACTCTATGGCTACACCTTC
J gene: TRBJ2-1; clone size: .; D gene: TRBD2; V gene: TRBV11-2; CDR3 protein: CASSLDPRGVNEQFF; CDR3 DNA: TGTGCCAGCAGCTTAGACCCGCGGGGGGTAAATGAGCAGTTCTTC
J gene: TRBJ1-2; clone size: .; D gene: .; V gene: TRBV24-1; CDR3 protein: CATSESGMGYTF; CDR3 DNA: TGTGCCACCAGTGAGTCAGGGATGGGCTACACCTTC
J gene: TRBJ1-3; clone size: .; D gene: TRBD1; V gene: TRBV6-2/TRBV6-3; CDR3 protein: CASSSPSRDRVSGNTIYF; CDR3 DNA: TGTGCCAGCAGTTCACCATCCCGGGACAGGGTGTCTGGAAACACCATATATTTT
J gene: TRBJ1-6; clone size: .; D gene: TRBD1; V gene: TRBV11-2; CDR3 protein: CASSFVTGTVTSPLHF; CDR3 DNA: TGTGCCAGCAGCTTCGTAACCGGGACAGTGACTTCACCCCTCCACTTT
J gene: TRBJ1-2; clone size: .; D gene: .; V gene: TRBV5-1; CDR3 protein: CASSFSGQGRGYTF; CDR3 DNA: TGCGCCAGCAGCTTTTCCGGGCAGGGCCGAGGCTACACCTTC
J gene: TRBJ1-1; clone size: .; D gene: .; V gene: TRBV7-9; CDR3 protein: CASSRLSAEAFF; CDR3 DNA: TGTGCCAGCAGCAGGTTAAGCGCTGAAGCTTTCTTT
J gene: TRBJ2-2; clone size: .; D gene: .; V gene: TRBV25-1; CDR3 protein: CASHTGGELFF; CDR3 DNA: TGTGCCAGTCATACCGGCGGGGAGCTGTTTTTT
J gene: TRBJ1-2; clone size: once; D gene: .; V gene: TRBV6-5; CDR3 protein: CASSRGVGGFYGYTF; CDR3 DNA: TGTGCCAGCAGTCGAGGTGTCGGGGGGTTCTATGGCTACACCTTC
J gene: TRBJ1-2; clone size: .; D gene: .; V gene: TRBV27; CDR3 protein: CASTERSQLYGYTF; CDR3 DNA: TGTGCCAGCACCGAGCGGTCACAGCTCTATGGCTACACCTTC
J gene: TRBJ2-7; clone size: .; D gene: TRBD2; V gene: TRBV15; CDR3 protein: CATSGGLATSSYEQYF; CDR3 DNA: TGTGCCACCAGCGGTGGACTAGCGACCAGCTCCTACGAGCAGTACTTC
J gene: TRBJ1-2; clone size: .; D gene: .; V gene: TRBV5-5; CDR3 protein: CASSFLSGPQQGSGYTF; CDR3 DNA: TGTGCCAGCAGCTTTTTATCGGGCCCTCAACAGGGATCTGGCTACACCTTC
J gene: TRBJ1-2; clone size: .; D gene: .; V gene: TRBV4-1; CDR3 protein: CASSQAPHFQSNYGYTF; CDR3 DNA: TGCGCCAGCAGCCAAGCTCCTCACTTCCAAAGTAACTATGGCTACACCTTC
J gene: TRBJ2-2; clone size: .; D gene: .; V gene: TRBV5-1; CDR3 protein: CASTTGGLNTGELFF; CDR3 DNA: TGCGCCAGCACGACCGGGGGGCTCAACACCGGGGAGCTGTTTTTT
J gene: TRBJ1-1; clone size: once; D gene: .; V gene: TRBV7-9; CDR3 protein: CASSSSPRGYKAFF; CDR3 DNA: TGTGCCAGCAGCTCCAGCCCCCGGGGATATAAGGCTTTCTTT
J gene: TRBJ2-3; clone size: .; D gene: TRBD2; V gene: TRBV30; CDR3 protein: CAWSVRASGRPFDSSTDTQYF; CDR3 DNA: TGTGCCTGGAGTGTCCGCGCTAGCGGGAGGCCCTTCGACTCTAGCACAGATACGCAGTATTTT
J gene: TRBJ1-2; clone size: .; D gene: .; V gene: TRBV18; CDR3 protein: CASALTENYGYTF; CDR3 DNA: TGTGCCAGCGCACTCACCGAGAACTATGGCTACACCTTC
J gene: TRBJ1-1; clone size: .; D gene: .; V gene: TRBV5-8; CDR3 protein: CASSLVVGASSEAFF; CDR3 DNA: TGTGCCAGCAGCTTGGTGGTGGGGGCGAGCTCTGAAGCTTTCTTT
J gene: TRBJ2-7; clone size: .; D gene: .; V gene: TRBV27; CDR3 protein: CASSLTDTYEQYF; CDR3 DNA: TGTGCCAGCAGTTTAACAGATACCTACGAGCAGTACTTC
J gene: TRBJ1-2; clone size: .; D gene: .; V gene: TRBV7-9; CDR3 protein: CASSYSEGYTF; CDR3 DNA: TGTGCCAGCAGCTACTCCGAAGGCTACACCTTC
J gene: TRBJ1-3; clone size: .; D gene: .; V gene: TRBV19; CDR3 protein: CASSTSGNTIYF; CDR3 DNA: TGTGCCAGTAGTACAAGCGGAAACACCATATATTTT
J gene: TRBJ2-1; clone size: .; D gene: TRBD2; V gene: TRBV7-3; CDR3 protein: CANSYRLAGKNEQFF; CDR3 DNA: TGTGCCAACAGCTACAGACTAGCGGGGAAGAATGAGCAGTTCTTC